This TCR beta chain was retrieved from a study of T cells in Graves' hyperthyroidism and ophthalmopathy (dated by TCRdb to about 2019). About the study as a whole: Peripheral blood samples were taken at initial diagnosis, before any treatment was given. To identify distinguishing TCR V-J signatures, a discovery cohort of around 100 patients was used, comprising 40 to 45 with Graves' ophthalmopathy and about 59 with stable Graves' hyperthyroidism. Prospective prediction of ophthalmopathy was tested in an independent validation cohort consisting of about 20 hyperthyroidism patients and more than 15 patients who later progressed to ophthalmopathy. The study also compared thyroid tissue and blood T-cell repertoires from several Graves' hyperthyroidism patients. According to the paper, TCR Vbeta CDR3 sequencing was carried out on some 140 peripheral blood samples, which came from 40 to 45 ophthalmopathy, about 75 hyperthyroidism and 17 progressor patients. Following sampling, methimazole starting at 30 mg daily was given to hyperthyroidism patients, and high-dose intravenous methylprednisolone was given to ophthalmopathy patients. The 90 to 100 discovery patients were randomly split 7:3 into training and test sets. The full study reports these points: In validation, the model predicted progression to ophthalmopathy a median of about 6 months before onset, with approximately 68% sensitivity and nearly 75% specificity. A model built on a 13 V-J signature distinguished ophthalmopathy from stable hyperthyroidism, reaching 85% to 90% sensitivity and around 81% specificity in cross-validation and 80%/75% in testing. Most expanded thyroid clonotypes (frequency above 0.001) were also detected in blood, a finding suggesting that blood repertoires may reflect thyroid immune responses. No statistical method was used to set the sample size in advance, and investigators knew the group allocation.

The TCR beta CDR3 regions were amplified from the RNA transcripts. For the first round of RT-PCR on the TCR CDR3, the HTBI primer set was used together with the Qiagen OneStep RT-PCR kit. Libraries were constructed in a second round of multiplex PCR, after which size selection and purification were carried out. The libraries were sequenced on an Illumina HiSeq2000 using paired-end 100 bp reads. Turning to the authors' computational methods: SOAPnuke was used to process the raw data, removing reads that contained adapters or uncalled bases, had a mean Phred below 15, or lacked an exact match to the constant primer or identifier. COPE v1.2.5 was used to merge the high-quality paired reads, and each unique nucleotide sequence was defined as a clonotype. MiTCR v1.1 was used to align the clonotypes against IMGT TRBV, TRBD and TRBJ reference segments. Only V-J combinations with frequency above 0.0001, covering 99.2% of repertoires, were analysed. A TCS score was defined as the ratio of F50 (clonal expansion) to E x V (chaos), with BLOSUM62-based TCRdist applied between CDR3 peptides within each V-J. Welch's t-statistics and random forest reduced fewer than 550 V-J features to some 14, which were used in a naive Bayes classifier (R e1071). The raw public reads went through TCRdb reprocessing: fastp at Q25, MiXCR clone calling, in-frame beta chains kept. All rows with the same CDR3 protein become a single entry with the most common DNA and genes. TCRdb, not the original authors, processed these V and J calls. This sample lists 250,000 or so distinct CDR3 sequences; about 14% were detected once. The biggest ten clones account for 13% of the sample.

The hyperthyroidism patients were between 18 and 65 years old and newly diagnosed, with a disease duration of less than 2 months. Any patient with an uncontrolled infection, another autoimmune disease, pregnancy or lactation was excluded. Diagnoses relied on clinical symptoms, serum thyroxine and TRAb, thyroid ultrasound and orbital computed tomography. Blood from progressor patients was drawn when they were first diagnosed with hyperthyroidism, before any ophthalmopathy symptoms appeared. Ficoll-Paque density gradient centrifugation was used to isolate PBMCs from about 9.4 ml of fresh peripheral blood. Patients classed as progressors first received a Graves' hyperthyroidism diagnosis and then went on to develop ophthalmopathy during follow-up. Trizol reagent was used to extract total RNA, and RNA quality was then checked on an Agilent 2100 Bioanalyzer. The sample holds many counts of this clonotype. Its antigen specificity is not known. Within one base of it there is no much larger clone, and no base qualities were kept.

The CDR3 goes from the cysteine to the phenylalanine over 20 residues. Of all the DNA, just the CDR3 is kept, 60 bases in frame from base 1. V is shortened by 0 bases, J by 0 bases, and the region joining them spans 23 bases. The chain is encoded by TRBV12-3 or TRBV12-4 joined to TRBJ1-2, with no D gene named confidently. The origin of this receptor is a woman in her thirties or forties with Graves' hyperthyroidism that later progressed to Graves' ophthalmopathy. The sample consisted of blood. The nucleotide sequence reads TGTGCCAGCAGTTTAGCGCCTAAATTCCGGGGTCAACTAACTAACTATGGCTACACCTTC. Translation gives CASSLAPKFRGQLTNYGYTF.